This T cell receptor (beta chain) was recorded in a study of STAT5B mutations in CD4+ large granular lymphocyte leukemia. With respect to this clone: Its matching antigen is unknown.

V lost 6 bases to trimming and J lost 9 bases, with 20 bases between them. The CDR3 sequence is 14 residues long. Germline CDR1 reads MNHNY; CDR2 reads SVGAGI (reference sequence). Findings and limits, study-wide: Compared with healthy controls (2/35), patient top clones favored TRBV06 (8/27).

Sequencing was performed with immunoSEQ multiplex PCR; in TCRdb, only in-frame clones are kept and a portion is missing. This sample has roughly 34,000 clones, with 81% found just once. The sequence derives from a human donor in good health. Sequencing was done on a sample of CD4+ T cells from blood buffy coats. The genes are TRBV6-6 and TRBJ2-5, with D possibly TRBD2 on 6 matching bases. The CDR3 reads CASRLGLDGSAQYF. In DNA, the CDR3 is TGTGCCAGCAGACTGGGACTGGATGGTTCGGCCCAGTACTTC.